These T cell receptor beta chains were read from a single sample in a study of T cell responses to AZD1222 COVID-19 vaccine. TCRdb keeps only in-frame clones here, not all; method: immunoSEQ multiplex PCR. This repertoire shows approximately 91,000 clones, roughly 90% found once; its top ten account for 28%. The sequenced sample was peripheral blood, obtained 28 days after the second AZD1222 dose. The receptors stem from an adult who received the AZD1222 COVID-19 vaccine. Each CDR3 is given with its conserved first and last residue. D genes are given only for firm matches.

>TRBV19|TRBJ2-1|TRBD2
TGTGCCAGTTCCACGGGAGGGCCTTTGTTCTTC
CASSTGGPLFF
>TRBV6-5|TRBJ2-7|.
TGTGCCAGCAGTTACTCGCAGGGTATGAACGAGCAGTACTTC
CASSYSQGMNEQYF
>TRBV28|TRBJ1-1|TRBD1
TGTGCCAGCAGACCCGACAGGGGCACTGAAGCTTTCTTT
CASRPDRGTEAFF
>TRBV6-5|TRBJ2-1|.
TGTGCCAGCAGTTACTCGGAGGGTGATGAGCAGTTCTTC
CASSYSEGDEQFF
>TRBV5-1|TRBJ1-4|TRBD1
TGCGCCAGCAGCCGTGGGGGCAGGGGGCCTGAAAAACTGTTTTTT
CASSRGGRGPEKLFF
>TRBV7-7|TRBJ2-7|TRBD1
TGTGCCAGCAGCCAGGGACAGGGGGTTGGCAACGAGCAGTACTTC
CASSQGQGVGNEQYF
>TRBV5-5|TRBJ1-2|.
TGTGCCAGCAGCTCCCCGTGGGGGGAAGACTATGGCTACACCTTC
CASSSPWGEDYGYTF
>TRBV28|TRBJ1-4|TRBD1
TGTGCCAGCAGAGCCGGGACAGGGAGGCAAAAACTGTTTTTT
CASRAGTGRQKLFF
>TRBV6-5|TRBJ2-1|.
TGTGCCAGCAGTTCAACAGGGAATGAGCAGTTCTTC
CASSSTGNEQFF
>TRBV7-2|TRBJ2-7|.
TGTGCCAGCAGCTCCTTATTGGGCGAGCAGTACTTC
CASSSLLGEQYF
>TRBV6-5|TRBJ1-6|.
TGTGCCAGCAAAGACCAAGGGCAAGGCGTCCACTTT
CASKDQGQGVHF
>TRBV28|TRBJ2-7|TRBD1
TGTGCCAGCAGGTTATTACCGGGACAGGGGGTCGCCGAGCAGTACTTC
CASRLLPGQGVAEQYF
>TRBV7-2|TRBJ2-3|.
TGTGCCAGCAGCTCGGGACGTAGCACAGATACGCAGTATTTT
CASSSGRSTDTQYF
>TRBV25-1|TRBJ2-1|.
TGTGCCAGCAGTGAACCTGGCTACAATGAGCAGTTCTTC
CASSEPGYNEQFF
>TRBV6-1|TRBJ2-7|.
TGTGCCAGCAGTGAAGCCTCCCGGGGGATCTACGAGCAGTACTTC
CASSEASRGIYEQYF
>TRBV15|TRBJ1-3|.
TGTGCCACCAGGAGACCCTCCTCTGGAAACACCATATATTTT
CATRRPSSGNTIYF
>TRBV6-5|TRBJ1-3|.
TGTGCCAGCACCCCCGGCGGCGTCCTAGTTGACACCATATATTTT
CASTPGGVLVDTIYF
>TRBV16|TRBJ1-1|.
TGTGCCAGCAGCCAATTGGGGTCGGGCACTGAAGCTTTCTTT
CASSQLGSGTEAFF
>TRBV29-1|TRBJ1-5|.
TGCAGCGTTGGAAGGGGCCCCGATCAGCCCCAGCATTTT
CSVGRGPDQPQHF
>TRBV20-1|TRBJ2-7|.
TGCAGTGCTAGTGATGGTTATAGCTCCTACGAGCAGTACTTC
CSASDGYSSYEQYF
>TRBV7-6|TRBJ2-2|.
TGTGCCAGCAGCCCACAAGGGGGTAGGCACACCGGGGAGCTGTTTTTT
CASSPQGGRHTGELFF
>TRBV9|TRBJ2-1|TRBD1
TGTGCCAGCAGCGGGGGGACAGGGGTCAATGAGCAGTTCTTC
CASSGGTGVNEQFF
>TRBV28|TRBJ1-2|.
TGTGCCAGCAGTTTATTGACCGGGGCGGGGGGTGGCTATGGCTACACCTTC
CASSLLTGAGGGYGYTF
>TRBV10-3|TRBJ2-1|TRBD2
TGTGCCTTACTAGCGGGAGGGTCTCGAGAGCAGTTCTTC
CALLAGGSREQFF
>TRBV10-3|TRBJ2-5|.
TGTGCCATCACCCCGGACAGCCAAGAGACCCAGTACTTC
CAITPDSQETQYF